A single sample gave rise to the 20 T cell receptor beta chains below, sequenced in a study of CD8+ T cells in alopecia areata. Treatment defined: oral pan-JAK inhibitor, 5-10 mg twice daily. Extracted RNA was reverse transcribed into cDNA, the sequencing template. The assay was immunoSEQ multiplex PCR, and TCRdb's table has in-frame clones only and misses some. Of roughly 110,000 clones in the sample, under 60% were seen once. Sequenced material: CD8+ T cells sorted from blood, taken at week 24, from a patient treated with tofacitinib. These TCRs come from a human donor with alopecia areata.

This sequence joins TRBV9 and TRBJ2-7; D gene unclear. The ends were cut back, 3 bases at V and 0 bases at J, with 10 bases in the middle. Germline lookup yields CDR1 SGDLS and CDR2 YYNGEE. The CDR3 sequence is 14 residues long. CDR3 sequence reads: CASSAGGSSYEQYF. Written as DNA, the CDR3 is TGTGCCAGCAGCGCGGGTGGAAGCTCCTACGAGCAGTACTTC. Supplemented by reference TRBV9 and TRBJ2-7, the full variable domain reads DSGVTQTPKHLITATGQRVTLRCSPRSGDLSVYWYQQSLDQGLQFLIQYYNGEERAKGNILERFSAQQFPDLHSELNLSSLELGDSALYFCASSAGGSSYEQYFGPGTRLTVT.

The CDR3: CASSLGEKGAPFF. The DNA of the CDR3 is TGTGCCAGCAGCTTAGGGGAGAAAGGGGCACCTTTCTTT. V usage is TRBV7-6 and J usage is TRBJ1-1, with D perhaps TRBD1 (5 bases). The CDR3 covers 13 residues. CDR1 and CDR2 (germline): SGHVS, FNYEAQ. V lost 1 base, J lost 12 bases, and 15 bases lay in between.

This chain joins TRBV5-4 and TRBJ1-5; a weak D match, TRBD1 (5 bases). Looked up from germline, CDR1 is SGHNT and CDR2 is YYREEE (reference sequence). CDR3 length: 11 residues. In DNA form, the CDR3 reads TGTGCGGCGGGGGGCAATCAGCCCCAGCATTTT. Translation: CAAGGNQPQHF.

The chain links TRBV30 to TRBJ1-4; TRBD1 might be the D (5 bases). Per germline, CDR1 GTSNPN and CDR2 SVGIG (reference sequence). The CDR3 length is 12 residues. V shed 4 bases and J shed 8 bases, with 11 bases lying between them. This CDR3 reads CAWTGGVEKLFF. CDR3 sequence (DNA): TGTGCCTGGACTGGGGGGGTCGAAAAACTGTTTTTT.

This rearrangement joins TRBV5-6 to TRBJ1-5, with 11 bases identical to TRBD1. Per germline, CDR1 SGHDT and CDR2 YYEEEE. After removal of 4 bases from V and 7 bases from J, the junction contained 7 bases not matched to a gene. The CDR3 runs 15 residues. CDR3 residues: CASSLGQGAGQPQHF. The CDR3 bases are TGTGCCAGCAGCCTCGGACAGGGGGCTGGACAGCCCCAGCATTTT.

The chain joins TRBV30 to TRBJ2-5; possible D gene TRBD1, 6 bases. Germline V CDR1 and CDR2: GTSNPN, SVGIG (reference sequence). This CDR3 region has 14 residues. V dropped 0 bases and J dropped 5 bases, with 13 bases sitting between them. The CDR3 bases are TGTGCCTGGAGTGTACCCAACAGGGAGGAGACCCAGTACTTC. Translating gives CAWSVPNREETQYF.

V is TRBV28 and J is TRBJ2-7, with D hard to call. This CDR3 comprises 13 residues. The V end lost 8 bases, the J end lost 3 bases, and 14 bases lay between the germline ends. CDR1 is MDHEN and CDR2 is SYDVKM in the germline V gene. Here the CDR3 DNA reads TGTGCCAGCCAGGTGGGCTTTGGCTACGAGCAGTACTTC. Its protein product is CASQVGFGYEQYF.

The chain combines TRBV29-1 with TRBJ2-3; 10 nucleotides line up with TRBD1. The CDR3 runs 14 residues. J gave up 5 bases and V 6 bases, and 8 bases lay outside the gene matches. CDR1 is SQVTM, CDR2 ANQGSEA, per germline. In DNA, the CDR3 is TGCAGCGTGACCGTGACAGGGGGCAAAGATACGCAGTATTTT. This translates into CSVTVTGGKDTQYF.

This clone was observed once. The chain joins TRBV27 to TRBJ2-2; D perhaps matches TRBD1 (6 bases). The CDR3 length is 14 residues. Looked up from germline, CDR1 is MNHEY and CDR2 is SMNVEV (reference sequence). V gave up 5 bases and J gave up 6 bases, with 13 bases separating them. This chain's CDR3 is CASSPVGAAGELFF. The CDR3 DNA reads TGTGCCAGCAGTCCCGTGGGGGCGGCCGGGGAGCTGTTTTTT.

The V gene is TRBV5-6, the J gene TRBJ2-1; TRBD1 aligns across 7 bases. The CDR3 is 15 residues long. Germline V gene sequence: CDR1 SGHDT, CDR2 YYEEEE. V was clipped by 2 bases and J by 2 bases; unmatched bases: 4. The CDR3 region is CASSLEQGPYNEQFF. The CDR3 DNA is TGTGCCAGCAGCTTAGAACAGGGGCCCTACAATGAGCAGTTCTTC.

The chain is built from TRBV5-1 and TRBJ2-7; TRBD1 matches 7 bases. With 1 base clipped from V and 0 bases from J, the junction kept 7 bases outside the gene matches. CDR3 length: 16 residues. CDR1 is SGHRS and CDR2 is YFSETQ in the germline V gene. The CDR3 DNA is TGCGCCAGCAGCTTGCCGGACAGGCTAAGCTCCTACGAGCAGTACTTC. This translates into CASSLPDRLSSYEQYF.

The CDR3 DNA follows: TGTGCCAGCAGTCCGGGGACAGAGCACTACGAGCAGTACTTC. It translates to CASSPGTEHYEQYF. The gene calls are TRBV6-5 and TRBJ2-7, with 7 bases matching TRBD1. From germline, CDR1 is MNHEY and CDR2 SVGAGI. This CDR3 has 14 amino acids. After removal of 5 bases from V and 3 bases from J, the junction contained 7 bases not matched to a gene.

This rearrangement joins TRBV10-2 to TRBJ1-1, with unresolved D. This CDR3 spans 15 amino acids. Germline V lookup: CDR1 WSHSY, CDR2 SAAADI. V dropped 0 bases and J dropped 0 bases, with 8 bases sitting between them. CDR3 bases: TGCGCCAGCAGTGAGTCGGAGGGAATGAACACTGAAGCTTTCTTT. Translated, it gives CASSESEGMNTEAFF.

This clone was counted between two and nine times. This rearrangement joins TRBV14 to TRBJ2-2; D not certain. V was shortened by 4 bases and J by 1 base, with 16 bases between the two germline ends. Germline CDR1 reads SGHDN; CDR2 reads FVKESK. The CDR3 loop spans 17 amino acids. The CDR3 nucleotides read TGTGCCAGCAGCCCCTCTATACTGGCAGAGAACACCGGGGAGCTGTTTTTT. As protein: CASSPSILAENTGELFF.

The chain uses TRBV5-6 and TRBJ1-2, with D tentatively TRBD1 (6 bases). The germline CDR1 and CDR2 sequences are SGHDT and YYEEEE. The CDR3 spans 11 residues. V lost 3 bases, J lost 8 bases, and 8 bases lay in between. In DNA form, the CDR3 reads TGTGCCAGCAGCTCTACAGGGGGCTACACCTTC. Amino acid sequence: CASSSTGGYTF.

This clone came up a few times. The chain employs TRBV7-8 and TRBJ2-5; 10 bases are a match to TRBD2. Germline V gene lookup returns CDR1 SGHVS and CDR2 FQNEAQ. V shed 1 base, J shed 5 bases, and the junction held 13 bases outside the gene matches. The CDR3 has 18 amino acids. The CDR3 reads CASSLVKISGGKRETQYF. The CDR3 bases are TGTGCCAGCAGCTTAGTCAAGATTAGCGGGGGGAAAAGGGAGACCCAGTACTTC.

The chain employs TRBV28 and TRBJ1-6; unclear D gene. Trimming took 4 bases from V and 10 from J, leaving 8 bases between them. Looked up from germline, CDR1 is MDHEN and CDR2 is SYDVKM. The CDR3 sequence is 12 residues long. CDR3 protein: CASSSGFSPLHF. CDR3 DNA: TGTGCCAGCAGTTCTGGGTTCTCACCCCTCCACTTT.

V and J are TRBV29-1 and TRBJ1-1; D not certain. V was shortened by 0 bases and J by 4 bases, with 6 bases between the two germline ends. Germline V gives CDR1 SQVTM, CDR2 ANQGSEA. This CDR3 is 12 amino acids long. DNA for the CDR3: TGCAGCGTTGAAGATCTGGTCACTGAAGCTTTCTTT. It specifies CSVEDLVTEAFF.

The chain links TRBV6-5 to TRBJ2-7; tentative D call: TRBD1 (5 bases). The germline V and J ends were trimmed by 6 bases and 2 bases, with 11 bases remaining between them. CDR3 length equals 13 residues. Germline values: CDR1 MNHEY, CDR2 SVGAGI. CDR3 residues: CASSSVGAYEQYF. In nucleotides, the CDR3 is TGTGCCAGCAGCTCGGTAGGGGCCTACGAGCAGTACTTC.

CDR3 protein: CASSLRAGGHNEQFF. The CDR3 bases are TGTGCCAGCAGTTTACGAGCGGGGGGACACAATGAGCAGTTCTTC. The chain joins TRBV27 to TRBJ2-1; the match to TRBD2 covers 9 bases. With 2 bases clipped from V and 5 bases from J, the junction kept 4 bases outside the gene matches. CDR1 is MNHEY, CDR2 SMNVEV, per germline (reference sequence). The CDR3 runs 15 residues.